These 9 T cell receptor beta chains were all obtained from the same sample, sequenced in a study of beta chain features in type 1 diabetes. Reverse transcribing all isolated RNA meant expressed TCRB transcripts were sequenced. Profiling relied on immunoSEQ multiplex PCR, and the TCRdb table lists in-frame clones only, not all of them. The sample holds roughly 610,000 clones, roughly a sixth seen once. Specimen: naive CD4+ T cells from blood. Source of these receptors: a young man in good health.

Here the CDR3 reads CAISRTGISGANVLTF. The DNA of the CDR3 is TGTGCCATCAGTAGAACAGGGATCTCTGGGGCCAACGTCCTGACTTTC. The V call is TRBV10-3, the J call TRBJ2-6; a weak D match, TRBD1 (6 bases). Germline values: CDR1 ENHRY, CDR2 SYGVKD. With 5 bases removed from V and 0 bases from J, the gap between germline ends came to 11 bases. The CDR3 has 16 amino acids.

The V call is TRBV13, the J call TRBJ2-7; D not resolved. The CDR3 loop spans 16 amino acids. V lost 5 bases and J lost 4, with 21 bases in between. The germline V gene has CDR1 PRHDT and CDR2 FYEKMQ (reference sequence). The CDR3 sequence is CASSLVGWRNSYEQYF. The DNA of the CDR3 is TGTGCCAGCAGCCTAGTCGGATGGCGGAATTCTTACGAGCAGTACTTC. The variable domain in full, with the rest retrieved from reference TRBV13 and TRBJ2-7, is AAGVIQSPRHLIKEKRETATLKCYPIPRHDTVYWYQQGPGQDPQFLISFYEKMQSDKGSIPDRFSAQQFSDYHSELNMSSLELGDSALYFCASSLVGWRNSYEQYFGPGTRLTVT.

There are a few counts of this clone. This chain connects TRBV9 to TRBJ1-1, with a weak D call TRBD1 (6 bases). The germline V gene encodes CDR1 SGDLS and CDR2 YYNGEE. The CDR3 runs 15 residues. Between the trimmed V and J ends, which lost 4 bases and 1 base, there was a span of 14 bases. The CDR3 coding sequence is TGTGCCAGCAGCTTCTCCGGGACAAAGAACACTGAAGCTTTCTTT. This sequence encodes CASSFSGTKNTEAFF.

The V gene is TRBV7-2, the J gene TRBJ1-1; D uncertain. Trimming shortened V by 2 bases and J by 4 bases, and 11 bases separated the two germline ends. The CDR3 sequence is 14 residues long. CDR1 and CDR2 from the germline V gene are SGHTA and FQGNSA. The CDR3 nucleotides are TGTGCCAGCAGCTTATTTCGCCTAGCCACTGAAGCTTTCTTT. Encoded protein: CASSLFRLATEAFF.

Only a few counts were recorded for this clone. V and J are TRBV15 and TRBJ1-2; D is perhaps TRBD1 (5 bases). The V end lost 3 bases, the J end lost 3 bases, and 11 bases lay between the germline ends. This CDR3 has 14 amino acids. Germline assignment: CDR1 LNHNV and CDR2 YYDKDF (reference sequence). CDR3 sequence reads: CATSSGQIYYGYTF. The CDR3 bases are TGTGCCACCAGCAGTGGACAAATTTACTATGGCTACACCTTC.

This clone has only a few counts. The V and J genes are TRBV5-1 and TRBJ1-4; 9 positions match TRBD1. V dropped 4 bases and J dropped 4; count of bases not matched to a gene: 2. The V gene's germline CDR1 is SGHRS and CDR2 YFSETQ. This CDR3 contains 14 residues. The CDR3: CASSVGQGNEKLFF. CDR3 in DNA: TGCGCCAGCAGCGTGGGACAGGGTAATGAAAAACTGTTTTTT. Complete variable domain (other parts from reference TRBV5-1 and TRBJ1-4): KAGVTQTPRYLIKTRGQQVTLSCSPISGHRSVSWYQQTPGQGLQFLFEYFSETQRNKGNFPGRFSGRQFSNSRSEMNVSTLELGDSALYLCASSVGQGNEKLFFGSGTQLSVL.

The gene calls are TRBV28 and TRBJ1-1; D unclear. This CDR3 contains 14 residues. The V and J ends lost 1 base and 0 bases respectively, with 6 bases between them. Germline-derived CDR1 and CDR2 are MDHEN and SYDVKM. The CDR3 DNA reads TGTGCCAGCAGTTTATTACGGGTGAACACTGAAGCTTTCTTT. It yields the protein CASSLLRVNTEAFF.

The CDR3 here is CASSQGDTQYF. In nucleotides, the CDR3 is TGTGCCAGCAGCCAAGGGGATACGCAGTATTTT. V usage is TRBV7-9 and J usage is TRBJ2-3; no definite D call. The length of the CDR3 is 11 residues. V dropped 5 bases and J dropped 6 bases, with 6 bases sitting between them. Per the germline V gene, CDR1 is SEHNR and CDR2 is FQNEAQ (reference sequence).

The chain uses TRBV6-6 and TRBJ1-2; a possible D gene is TRBD1 (6 bases). Trimming removed 2 bases from V and 2 bases from J, with 9 bases in between. This CDR3 has 14 amino acids. In germline, CDR1 is MNHNY, CDR2 SVGAGI (reference sequence). The CDR3, as DNA: TGTGCCAGCAGTTACACGGACAGAAACTATGGCTACACCTTC. It codes for CASSYTDRNYGYTF.